A selection of T cell receptor beta chains follows, all from one sample in a study of cytomegalovirus exposure and HLA in healthy donors. Measured with immunoSEQ multiplex PCR; TCRdb has only the in-frame clones, and not every one. The sample has fewer than 110,000 clones, over 70% seen once. The specimen was PBMCs. The source is a man aged 45-60 years in good health and CMV-seropositive. The CDR3 runs from the conserved cysteine through the conserved F or W. A D gene is named only where the DNA matches it firmly. A clone size is listed for some rows: how often the clone was seen (once, few, many), or a class if it is expanded.

J gene: TRBJ2-7
V gene: TRBV7-9
clone size: .
D gene: TRBD2
CDR3 DNA: TGTGCCAGCAGCTTACCTAGCGGCGACTCCTACGAGCAGTACTTC
CDR3 protein: CASSLPSGDSYEQYF

J gene: TRBJ1-2
V gene: TRBV10-3
clone size: .
D gene: TRBD1
CDR3 DNA: TGTGCCACCTGGGACAGGGAAGAGGATGGCTACACCTTC
CDR3 protein: CATWDREEDGYTF

J gene: TRBJ2-3
V gene: TRBV25-1
clone size: .
D gene: .
CDR3 DNA: TGTGCCAGCAGTGAAGGACACAGCGCAGATACGCAGTATTTT
CDR3 protein: CASSEGHSADTQYF

J gene: TRBJ2-7
V gene: TRBV28
clone size: .
D gene: .
CDR3 DNA: TGTGCCAGCAGTACCCGAAGATACGAGCAGTACTTC
CDR3 protein: CASSTRRYEQYF

J gene: TRBJ2-7
V gene: TRBV18
clone size: .
D gene: .
CDR3 DNA: TGTGCCAGCTCACCTGACCAGGGGCCAACCTACGAGCAGTACTTC
CDR3 protein: CASSPDQGPTYEQYF

J gene: TRBJ1-1
V gene: TRBV7-9
clone size: .
D gene: .
CDR3 DNA: TGTGCCAGCAGCAAACAGGGTGCCACTGAAGCTTTCTTT
CDR3 protein: CASSKQGATEAFF

J gene: TRBJ2-1
V gene: TRBV13
clone size: .
D gene: TRBD2
CDR3 DNA: TGTGCCAGCAGCCCGAGGACTAGCGGTTCCTACAATGAGCAGTTCTTC
CDR3 protein: CASSPRTSGSYNEQFF

J gene: TRBJ1-4
V gene: TRBV7-2
clone size: .
D gene: TRBD1
CDR3 DNA: TGTGCCAGCAGCAATGCGCAGGGGGCTGGAACTAATGAAAAACTGTTTTTT
CDR3 protein: CASSNAQGAGTNEKLFF

J gene: TRBJ2-1
V gene: TRBV14
clone size: .
D gene: .
CDR3 DNA: TGTGCCAGCAGCCAAGCGGGAGTGGGTTACAATGAGCAGTTCTTC
CDR3 protein: CASSQAGVGYNEQFF

J gene: TRBJ2-1
V gene: TRBV27
clone size: .
D gene: TRBD2
CDR3 DNA: TGTGCCAGCAGAGCGGGAGGGCCGCTCAATGAGCAGTTCTTC
CDR3 protein: CASRAGGPLNEQFF

J gene: TRBJ2-1
V gene: TRBV6-1
clone size: few
D gene: .
CDR3 DNA: TGTGCCAGCATAGCAGAAAGCTCCTACAATGAGCAGTTCTTC
CDR3 protein: CASIAESSYNEQFF

J gene: TRBJ2-1
V gene: TRBV6-1
clone size: few
D gene: TRBD2
CDR3 DNA: TGTGCCAGCAGTGAGGAGCGGGAGCCCTACAATGAGCAGTTCTTC
CDR3 protein: CASSEEREPYNEQFF

J gene: TRBJ2-1
V gene: TRBV20-1
clone size: few
D gene: .
CDR3 DNA: TGCAGTGCTAGACTAGACAATGAGCAGTTCTTC
CDR3 protein: CSARLDNEQFF

J gene: TRBJ2-7
V gene: TRBV5-4
clone size: .
D gene: .
CDR3 DNA: TGTGCCAGCAGCTTGGGAGTAGGGGAATACGAGCAGTACTTC
CDR3 protein: CASSLGVGEYEQYF

J gene: TRBJ1-2
V gene: TRBV18
clone size: .
D gene: TRBD1
CDR3 DNA: TGTGCCAGCTCACCCGACGCGACAGGGGTTAATGGCTACACCTTC
CDR3 protein: CASSPDATGVNGYTF